Listed below are T cell receptor beta chains from one sample, sequenced in a study of OX40 agonist ivuxolimab in advanced cancers. Sequencing was performed with immunoSEQ multiplex PCR; in TCRdb, only in-frame clones are kept and a portion is missing. Among some 50,000 clones listed, roughly 80% were seen once. The sequences come from CD4+ or CD8+ T cells sorted from blood, collected in a trial of the OX40 agonist ivuxolimab. The receptors shown here come from an adult with an advanced solid tumor such as melanoma, head and neck, liver or kidney cancer. Both conserved end residues are part of each CDR3. Fields, in order: J gene, D gene, V gene, clone size, CDR3 protein, CDR3 DNA. A D gene is named only where the DNA matches it firmly. Rows may omit the clone size; those that give it use once, few, many or a size class.

TRBJ1-1	.	TRBV7-2	.	CASSLAQTGMNTEAFF	TGTGCCAGCAGCTTAGCGCAGACAGGCATGAACACTGAAGCTTTCTTT
TRBJ1-1	.	TRBV14	.	CASQPRTEGEAFF	TGTGCCAGCCAGCCAAGGACAGAAGGTGAAGCTTTCTTT
TRBJ2-7	.	TRBV7-8	.	CASSVRYEQYF	TGTGCCAGCAGCGTTCGATACGAGCAGTACTTC
TRBJ2-7	.	TRBV13	.	CASSFKGNYEQYF	TGTGCCAGCAGCTTTAAAGGGAACTACGAGCAGTACTTC
TRBJ2-1	.	TRBV6-5	few	CASRGSLSYNEQFF	TGTGCCAGCAGAGGGAGTCTGTCCTACAATGAGCAGTTCTTC
TRBJ2-7	TRBD1	TRBV5-1	.	CASSPGTASYEQYF	TGCGCCAGCAGCCCCGGGACAGCCTCCTACGAGCAGTACTTC
TRBJ2-3	TRBD1	TRBV7-2	.	CASSFSTGSADTQYF	TGTGCCAGCAGCTTCTCGACAGGGTCGGCGGATACGCAGTATTTT
TRBJ2-6	.	TRBV7-2	.	CASSLDGSGANVLTF	TGTGCCAGCAGCTTGGATGGGTCTGGGGCCAACGTCCTGACTTTC
TRBJ1-6	TRBD1	TRBV18	.	CASSPGQFNSPLHF	TGTGCCAGCTCACCGGGACAGTTTAATTCACCCCTCCACTTT
TRBJ2-7	.	TRBV6-6	.	CASSYRDTYEQYF	TGTGCCAGCAGTTACCGGGACACCTACGAGCAGTACTTC
TRBJ2-7	.	TRBV18	.	CASSPTGDPSNEQYF	TGTGCCAGCTCACCTACCGGAGACCCTTCGAACGAGCAGTACTTC
TRBJ2-1	.	TRBV20-1	.	CSAWNDEQFF	TGCAGTGCTTGGAATGATGAGCAGTTCTTC
TRBJ2-7	.	TRBV5-6	.	CASSPRGNGVAYEQYF	TGTGCCAGCAGCCCCCGGGGGAACGGGGTCGCCTACGAGCAGTACTTC
TRBJ2-1	TRBD2	TRBV6-5	.	CASSYSKAGDGGEQFF	TGTGCCAGCAGTTACTCGAAAGCGGGAGACGGCGGTGAGCAGTTCTTC
TRBJ2-1	TRBD2	TRBV5-1	.	CASSKWTSGSVDEQFF	TGCGCCAGCAGCAAATGGACTAGCGGGAGTGTCGATGAGCAGTTCTTC
TRBJ1-5	TRBD1	TRBV28	.	CASSPIFRDRGLRGSNQPQHF	TGTGCCAGCAGCCCGATTTTCCGGGACAGGGGGCTAAGAGGTAGCAATCAGCCCCAGCATTTT
TRBJ2-7	TRBD1	TRBV11-2	.	CASSLRDRSYEQYF	TGTGCCAGCAGCTTAAGGGACAGGTCCTACGAGCAGTACTTC
TRBJ2-3	TRBD2	TRBV2	.	CASTKGGSTITDTQYF	TGTGCCAGTACAAAGGGCGGGAGTACGATTACAGATACGCAGTATTTT
TRBJ2-5	.	TRBV7-6	.	CASSLDPSGTQYF	TGTGCCAGCAGCTTAGATCCGTCCGGGACCCAGTACTTC
TRBJ2-3	TRBD2	TRBV27	once	CASTPGSGRGTDTQYF	TGTGCCAGCACCCCTGGTAGCGGGAGAGGCACAGATACGCAGTATTTT
TRBJ2-1	.	TRBV5-8	.	CASKNPGGHAFF	TGTGCCAGCAAGAACCCGGGGGGACACGCGTTCTTC
TRBJ2-5	TRBD1	TRBV23-1	.	CASSPWGQRKKETQYF	TGCGCCAGCAGTCCCTGGGGACAGCGGAAGAAAGAGACCCAGTACTTC
TRBJ2-7	.	TRBV5-1	.	CASSLGWGEQYF	TGCGCCAGCAGCTTGGGTTGGGGAGAGCAGTACTTC
TRBJ2-1	.	TRBV4-3	.	CASSPRTAVYNEQFF	TGCGCCAGCAGCCCACGGACGGCCGTGTACAATGAGCAGTTCTTC
TRBJ2-7	TRBD1	TRBV6-5	.	CASSYRETGFSEQYF	TGTGCCAGCAGTTACCGTGAGACAGGGTTTTCTGAGCAGTACTTC
TRBJ2-2	TRBD1	TRBV5-1	few	CASSLRRGRDGELFF	TGCGCCAGCAGCTTACGCAGGGGGCGCGACGGGGAGCTGTTTTTT
TRBJ2-1	.	TRBV7-2	.	CASSLETSSYNEQFF	TGTGCCAGCAGCTTAGAGACCAGCTCCTACAATGAGCAGTTCTTC
TRBJ1-1	TRBD1	TRBV7-2	.	CASSQLGDRGEAFF	TGTGCCAGCAGCCAATTAGGGGACAGGGGTGAAGCTTTCTTT
TRBJ1-3	.	TRBV6-5	.	CASSYSQQHSGNTIYF	TGTGCCAGCAGTTACTCGCAACAGCACTCTGGAAACACCATATATTTT
TRBJ2-1	.	TRBV7-2	.	CASSESYALGGNEQFF	TGTGCCAGCAGCGAATCGTATGCTTTGGGAGGCAATGAGCAGTTCTTC
TRBJ2-3	.	TRBV6-1	.	CASILGGPGDTQYF	TGTGCCAGCATACTAGGGGGGCCGGGAGATACGCAGTATTTT
TRBJ2-4	.	TRBV28	.	CASSLSDSRRNIQYF	TGTGCCAGCAGTTTATCCGACTCCCGGAGGAACATTCAGTACTTC
TRBJ2-1	TRBD2	TRBV5-5	.	CASSLGGLALNEQFF	TGTGCCAGCAGCTTGGGGGGACTAGCGCTCAATGAGCAGTTCTTC
TRBJ1-3	.	TRBV6-5	.	CASSYTADSGNTIYF	TGTGCCAGCAGTTACACAGCGGACTCTGGAAACACCATATATTTT
TRBJ2-7	.	TRBV25-1	.	CASKVYNEQYF	TGTGCCAGCAAGGTGTACAACGAGCAGTACTTC
TRBJ2-1	.	TRBV5-5	.	CASGLGQGSYNEQFF	TGTGCCAGCGGGCTGGGGCAGGGGTCCTACAATGAGCAGTTCTTC
TRBJ2-5	TRBD1	TRBV5-6	.	CASSYTGAVITTQYF	TGTGCCAGCAGCTATACAGGGGCGGTTATCACGACCCAGTACTTC
TRBJ2-7	.	TRBV20-1	.	CSAARGYEQYF	TGCAGTGCCGCACGCGGCTACGAGCAGTACTTC
TRBJ2-1	TRBD2	TRBV13	.	CASSLLTRAGGVNNEQFF	TGTGCCAGCAGCTTATTAACTAGAGCGGGAGGGGTAAACAATGAGCAGTTCTTC